The 13 T cell receptor beta chains below all came from one sample that was sequenced in a study of blood T cell repertoires in COVID-19. Here immunoSEQ multiplex PCR was the method, and the copy in TCRdb shows in-frame clones only, minus some. The sample records some 190,000 clones, 60% to 85% being singletons. Specimen: peripheral blood. These receptors were taken from a woman aged 45 to 65 with active or convalescent COVID-19.

This clone was detected a few times. The CDR3 DNA reads as TGTGCCAGCTCACCTATATTAAACACTGAAGCTTTCTTT. Encoded protein: CASSPILNTEAFF. This chain links TRBV18 with TRBJ1-1; D gene unclear. The ends were cut back, 3 bases at V and 2 bases at J, with 7 bases in the middle. Looked up from germline, CDR1 is KGHSH and CDR2 is LQKENI. The CDR3 sequence is 13 residues long. Full variable domain (remainder filled in from reference TRBV18 and TRBJ1-1): NAGVMQNPRHLVRRRGQEARLRCSPMKGHSHVYWYRQLPEEGLKFMVYLQKENIIDESGMPKERFSAEFPKEGPSILRIQQVVRGDSAAYFCASSPILNTEAFFGQGTRLTVV.

The chain combines TRBV28 with TRBJ1-5; D not certain. Germline V lookup: CDR1 MDHEN, CDR2 SYDVKM. This CDR3 contains 15 residues. Trimming took 2 bases from V and 6 from J, leaving 14 bases between them. The chain's CDR3 is CASSLTEGSFQPQHF. For the CDR3, the DNA is TGTGCCAGCAGTTTAACCGAAGGGAGCTTTCAGCCCCAGCATTTT. Full variable domain (rest looked up from reference TRBV28 and TRBJ1-5): DVKVTQSSRYLVKRTGEKVFLECVQDMDHENMFWYRQDPGLGLRLIYFSYDVKMKEKGDIPEGYSVSREKKERFSLILESASTNQTSMYLCASSLTEGSFQPQHFGDGTRLSIL.

J is TRBJ2-5 and V is TRBV19; 9 nucleotides line up with TRBD2. The junction had 15 bases not matched to a gene; V was cut back by 10 bases and J by 3 bases. The CDR3 spans 16 residues. The germline gives CDR1 LNHDA, CDR2 SQIVND (reference sequence). The CDR3: CATPFRTSDIEETQYF. The CDR3 DNA reads as TGTGCCACTCCCTTCCGGACTAGCGACATCGAAGAGACCCAGTACTTC.

The chain is built from TRBV19 and TRBJ2-1; 12 bases are a match to TRBD2. J lost 5 bases, V lost 1 base, and 9 bases had no gene match. This CDR3 contains 18 residues. The V gene's germline CDR1 is LNHDA and CDR2 SQIVND (reference sequence). The CDR3 DNA sequence: TGTGCCAGTAGTATAGCCATTCTTGCTAGCGGGAGGGACAATGAGCAGTTCTTC. Encoded protein: CASSIAILASGRDNEQFF.

In its sample, this clone was seen a few times. The gene calls are TRBV5-1 and TRBJ1-6, with 10 bases matching TRBD1. This CDR3 has 18 residues. The germline V gene has CDR1 SGHRS and CDR2 YFSETQ. V dropped 4 bases and J dropped 6; count of bases not matched to a gene: 13. The CDR3 is CASSTGDRTGGINSPLHF. CDR3 bases: TGCGCCAGCAGCACGGGGGACCGGACAGGGGGAATTAATTCACCCCTCCACTTT.

This chain links TRBV19 with TRBJ1-2; TRBD1 matches 7 bases. Germline trimming cut 5 bases from V and 8 bases from J; bases unmatched to any gene: 8. The CDR3 covers 13 residues. The V gene's germline CDR1 is LNHDA and CDR2 SQIVND (reference sequence). CDR3 DNA: TGTGCCAGTAGTCCTACAGGGGTTGAAGGCTACACCTTC. The encoded protein is CASSPTGVEGYTF.

The chain combines TRBV30 with TRBJ2-5, with D maybe TRBD1 (6 bases). V was clipped by 7 bases and J by 5 bases, with 11 bases between them. Germline loops: CDR1 GTSNPN, CDR2 SVGIG (reference sequence). The CDR3 contains 11 residues. CDR3 region: CASRQVETQYF. The CDR3 DNA sequence: TGTGCCTCGCGACAGGTTGAGACCCAGTACTTC. The whole variable domain, remainder taken from reference TRBV30 and TRBJ2-5, is SQTIHQWPATLVQPVGSPLSLECTVEGTSNPNLYWYRQAAGRGLQLLFYSVGIGQISSEVPQNLSASRPQDRQFILSSKKLLLSDSGFYLCASRQVETQYFGPGTRLLVL.

The gene calls are TRBV7-2 and TRBJ2-7; D might be TRBD2 (5 bases). Germline V lookup: CDR1 SGHTA, CDR2 FQGNSA. V lost 3 bases to trimming and J lost 4 bases, with 22 bases between them. The CDR3 totals 17 residues. The CDR3 nucleotides read TGTGCCAGCAGCTTGGGCCTGACGGCGACCCCGGGGTACGAGCAGTACTTC. Protein: CASSLGLTATPGYEQYF. Based on the CDR3 plus reference TRBV7-2 and TRBJ2-7, the full variable domain is GAGVSQSPSNKVTEKGKDVELRCDPISGHTALYWYRQSLGQGLEFLIYFQGNSAPDKSGLPSDRFSAERTGGSVSTLTIQRTQQEDSAVYLCASSLGLTATPGYEQYFGPGTRLTVT.

This chain connects TRBV7-2 to TRBJ2-3, with D tentatively TRBD1 (5 bases). V was clipped by 3 bases and J by 6 bases, with 10 bases between them. CDR1 and CDR2 from the germline V gene are SGHTA and FQGNSA. This CDR3 has 13 residues. CDR3 DNA: TGTGCCAGCAGCTTTTCAGGGTCGGATACGCAGTATTTT. Translation: CASSFSGSDTQYF. The full variable domain, with the rest looked up from reference TRBV7-2 and TRBJ2-3, is GAGVSQSPSNKVTEKGKDVELRCDPISGHTALYWYRQSLGQGLEFLIYFQGNSAPDKSGLPSDRFSAERTGGSVSTLTIQRTQQEDSAVYLCASSFSGSDTQYFGPGTRLTVL.

The chain couples TRBV4-2 to TRBJ2-3; TRBD2 aligns across 9 bases. V trimming: 1 base; J trimming: 3 bases; junction bases outside the gene matches: 5. Germline V gives CDR1 LGHNA, CDR2 YNFKEQ. The CDR3 is made up of 16 amino acids. In DNA form, the CDR3 reads TGTGCCAGCAGCCAAGGCGGGGGGGCGTGGACAGATACGCAGTATTTT. This translates into CASSQGGGAWTDTQYF.

The V and J genes are TRBV4-1 and TRBJ2-7, with 8 bases that match TRBD1. V dropped 1 base and J dropped 3; count of bases not matched to a gene: 8. Germline assignment: CDR1 MGHRA and CDR2 YSYEKL. The CDR3 totals 16 residues. The CDR3 DNA reads TGCGCCAGCAGCCAAGGTGGGACAGGAGGCTTCTACGAGCAGTACTTC. Amino acid sequence: CASSQGGTGGFYEQYF.

This sequence joins TRBV7-9 and TRBJ1-2; 12 nucleotides agree with TRBD1. The ends lost 5 bases at V and 6 bases at J; junction bases unmatched: 7. CDR3 length equals 15 residues. Germline V gene lookup returns CDR1 SEHNR and CDR2 FQNEAQ (reference sequence). The CDR3 coding sequence is TGTGCCAGCAGCCGGGGGACAGGGGGCGGTAATGGCTACACCTTC. Its protein product is CASSRGTGGGNGYTF.

CDR3 sequence reads: CASSSWTGGYNEQFF. DNA for the CDR3: TGTGCCAGCAGTTCCTGGACAGGGGGATACAATGAGCAGTTCTTC. The J gene is TRBJ2-1, the V gene TRBV28; 10 positions agree with TRBD1. The germline V gene has CDR1 MDHEN and CDR2 SYDVKM. V trimming: 4 bases; J trimming: 4 bases; junction bases outside the gene matches: 4. The CDR3 runs 15 residues.